Following are 15 T cell receptor beta chains from one sample sequenced in a study of OX40 agonist ivuxolimab in advanced cancers. Produced via immunoSEQ multiplex PCR; TCRdb's table is partial and in-frame only. This table holds approximately 120,000 clones, around 93% found once. The sample consisted of CD4+ or CD8+ T cells sorted from blood, taken in a trial of the OX40 agonist ivuxolimab. These receptors originate from an adult with an advanced solid tumor such as melanoma, head and neck, liver or kidney cancer.

The chain couples TRBV6-1 to TRBJ1-3; D call uncertain. V was cut by 1 base and J by 8 bases, with 12 bases left in between. Per the germline V gene, CDR1 is MNHNS and CDR2 is SASEGT. This CDR3 has 14 residues. For the CDR3, the DNA is TGTGCCAGCAGTGAAGGACGGAGGTACTACACCATATATTTT. It yields the protein CASSEGRRYYTIYF.

The chain employs TRBV6-1 and TRBJ1-5, with D maybe TRBD1 (6 bases). The V and J ends lost 8 bases and 11 bases respectively, with 22 bases between them. The CDR3 loop spans 14 amino acids. Germline CDR1 and CDR2: MNHNS and SASEGT. The CDR3 nucleotides read TGTGCCAGCTGGATGGGTGGGGGCGGCTTCACCCAGCATTTT. This codes for CASWMGGGGFTQHF.

V usage is TRBV28 and J usage is TRBJ1-1; a possible D gene is TRBD1 (5 bases). CDR1 is MDHEN, CDR2 SYDVKM, per germline. The CDR3 is 16 residues long. V was pared by 7 bases and J by 3 bases, with 21 bases between. The CDR3, as DNA: TGTGCCAGCACCCGCGGTCCGGGACCTGGGGACACTGAAGCTTTCTTT. Residues: CASTRGPGPGDTEAFF.

CDR3 coding DNA: TGTGCCAGCAGTTACTCAAGGACAGACTATGGCTACACCTTC. It yields the protein CASSYSRTDYGYTF. The V and J genes are TRBV6-5 and TRBJ1-2; weak D call: TRBD1 (6 bases). The CDR3 has 14 amino acids. Trimming pared 0 bases from V and 3 bases from J, leaving 8 bases between. Germline values: CDR1 MNHEY, CDR2 SVGAGI.

CDR3 sequence (DNA): TGCGCCAGCCGTTTCAGCGGGAACGTGGGGATTGAGCAGTTCTTC. Translated: CASRFSGNVGIEQFF. The chain has TRBV5-1 and TRBJ2-1, with 7 bases matching TRBD2. CDR3 size: 15 residues. The ends lost 7 bases at V and 9 bases at J; junction bases unmatched: 16. CDR1 and CDR2 from the germline V gene are SGHRS and YFSETQ.

This chain links TRBV18 with TRBJ2-3, with D perhaps assigned TRBD1 or TRBD2 (5 bases each). The CDR3 extends over 15 amino acids. Germline CDR1 and CDR2: KGHSH and LQKENI. V shed 5 bases and J shed 2 bases, with 14 bases lying between them. As DNA, the CDR3 is TGTGCCAGCTCAACAAGCCAGGGAGACACAGATACGCAGTATTTT. Translating it yields CASSTSQGDTDTQYF. The full variable domain, with the rest looked up from reference TRBV18 and TRBJ2-3, is NAGVMQNPRHLVRRRGQEARLRCSPMKGHSHVYWYRQLPEEGLKFMVYLQKENIIDESGMPKERFSAEFPKEGPSILRIQQVVRGDSAAYFCASSTSQGDTDTQYFGPGTRLTVL.

V is TRBV19 and J is TRBJ1-6; possibly TRBD1 for D (6 bases). V was clipped by 5 bases and J by 7 bases, with 9 bases between them. CDR1 and CDR2 from the germline V gene are LNHDA and SQIVND (reference sequence). CDR3 length equals 13 residues. CDR3 amino acids: CASSWQGNSPLHF. As DNA, the CDR3 is TGTGCCAGTAGTTGGCAGGGGAATTCACCCCTCCACTTT.

This chain connects TRBV2 to TRBJ1-6, with D perhaps matching TRBD1 (5 bases). CDR3 length: 13 amino acids. CDR1 and CDR2 from the germline V gene are SNHLY and FYNNEI. V was shortened by 7 bases and J by 5 bases, with 9 bases between the two germline ends. In nucleotides, the CDR3 is TGTGCCAGCATGGGGGGGAATAATTCACCCCTCCACTTT. Protein product: CASMGGNNSPLHF.

This clone has a handful of counts. The chain has TRBV19 and TRBJ1-5; D is uncertain. The CDR3 covers 15 residues. Germline-derived CDR1 and CDR2 are LNHDA and SQIVND (reference sequence). V gave up 1 base and J gave up 2 bases, with 9 bases separating them. The CDR3 protein is CASSIVGSGNQPQHF. CDR3 nucleotides: TGTGCCAGTAGTATAGTAGGGTCAGGCAATCAGCCCCAGCATTTT.

The chain recombines TRBV7-3 with TRBJ2-1, with D possibly being TRBD2 (6 bases). The CDR3 runs to 14 residues. CDR1 SGHTA and CDR2 FQGTGA come from the germline V gene. V was pared by 6 bases and J by 8 bases, with 17 bases between. CDR3 sequence reads: CASRSGLPSDEQFF. CDR3 in DNA: TGTGCCAGCAGGAGCGGGCTGCCCAGCGATGAGCAGTTCTTC.

This clone appeared a single time. The rearrangement joins TRBV19 to TRBJ2-7; no reliable D call. V lost 3 bases and J lost 6, with 12 bases in between. Germline V CDR1 and CDR2: LNHDA, SQIVND (reference sequence). The CDR3 contains 13 residues. The CDR3: CASSITGSAEQYF. In DNA, the CDR3 is TGTGCCAGTAGTATCACCGGGTCGGCCGAGCAGTACTTC.

This chain links TRBV5-1 with TRBJ1-2; D is possibly TRBD1 (5 bases). This CDR3 region has 15 residues. Germline V gene sequence: CDR1 SGHRS, CDR2 YFSETQ. The ends were cut back, 2 bases at V and 7 bases at J, with 18 bases in the middle. Written as DNA, the CDR3 is TGCGCCAGCAGCTTAAGGGCAGGGAAAAATTTTGGCTACACCTTC. Encoded protein: CASSLRAGKNFGYTF. Combining the CDR3 with reference TRBV5-1 and TRBJ1-2 gives the whole variable domain KAGVTQTPRYLIKTRGQQVTLSCSPISGHRSVSWYQQTPGQGLQFLFEYFSETQRNKGNFPGRFSGRQFSNSRSEMNVSTLELGDSALYLCASSLRAGKNFGYTFGSGTRLTVV.

This clone was picked up one time. This rearrangement joins TRBV19 to TRBJ1-5; no definite D call. V shed 1 base and J shed 1 base, with 5 bases lying between them. The germline V gene encodes CDR1 LNHDA and CDR2 SQIVND (reference sequence). This CDR3 has 14 residues. The CDR3 nucleotides are TGTGCCAGTAGTATAGGACCGAGCAATCAGCCCCAGCATTTT. This translates into CASSIGPSNQPQHF. Drawing the rest from reference TRBV19 and TRBJ1-5, the complete variable domain is DGGITQSPKYLFRKEGQNVTLSCEQNLNHDAMYWYRQDPGQGLRLIYYSQIVNDFQKGDIAEGYSVSREKKESFPLTVTSAQKNPTAFYLCASSIGPSNQPQHFGDGTRLSIL.

This sequence joins TRBV27 and TRBJ2-5, with a weak D call TRBD2 (5 bases). Trimming stripped 4 bases from V and 4 bases from J, with 16 bases between. Germline V gene lookup returns CDR1 MNHEY and CDR2 SMNVEV (reference sequence). CDR3 size: 15 residues. The CDR3 here is CASSYSRQGGETQYF. The CDR3 coding sequence is TGTGCCAGCAGTTATTCTCGCCAAGGAGGAGAGACCCAGTACTTC.

The chain recombines TRBV27 with TRBJ2-1; no firm D call. Germline V lookup: CDR1 MNHEY, CDR2 SMNVEV (reference sequence). V dropped 5 bases and J dropped 4 bases, with 24 bases sitting between them. The CDR3 is made up of 18 amino acids. The CDR3 sequence is CASSLRRPGSFGYNEQFF. DNA for the CDR3: TGTGCCAGCAGTCTTCGACGTCCCGGGTCCTTCGGGTACAATGAGCAGTTCTTC.